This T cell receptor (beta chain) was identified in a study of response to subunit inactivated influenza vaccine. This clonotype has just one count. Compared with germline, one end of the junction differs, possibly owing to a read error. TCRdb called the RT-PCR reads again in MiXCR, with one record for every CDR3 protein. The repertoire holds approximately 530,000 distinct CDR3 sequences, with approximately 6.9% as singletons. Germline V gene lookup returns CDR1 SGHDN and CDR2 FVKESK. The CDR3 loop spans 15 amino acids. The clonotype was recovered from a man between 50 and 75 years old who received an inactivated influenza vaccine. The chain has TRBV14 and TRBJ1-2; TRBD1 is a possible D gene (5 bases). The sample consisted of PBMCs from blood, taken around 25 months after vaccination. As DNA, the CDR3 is TGTGCCAGCAGACAAGGGTCCGGGACTCGCTATGGCTACACCTTC. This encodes CASRQGSGTRYGYTF.